This TCR beta chain stems from a study of cytomegalovirus exposure and HLA in healthy donors. V gave up 2 bases and J gave up 0 bases, with 8 bases separating them. CDR3 length: 15 amino acids. Germline CDR1 is LGHNT and CDR2 is FRNRAP. Measured with immunoSEQ multiplex PCR; TCRdb has only the in-frame clones, and not every one. Here the sample spans roughly 70,000 clones, 94% being singletons. The chain links TRBV12-5 to TRBJ1-3; TRBD1 might be the D (5 bases). Sequenced: PBMCs. This clonotype was obtained from a man aged 18 to 29 in good health and CMV-seropositive. CDR3 region: CASGLRDYSGNTIYF. The DNA of the CDR3 is TGTGCTAGTGGTTTGCGGGACTACTCTGGAAACACCATATATTTT. Filled out from reference TRBV12-5 and TRBJ1-3, the complete variable domain reads DARVTQTPRHKVTEMGQEVTMRCQPILGHNTVFWYRQTMMQGLELLAYFRNRAPLDDSGMPKDRFSAEMPDATLATLKIQPSEPRDSAVYFCASGLRDYSGNTIYFGEGSWLTVV.